The clone carrying this TCR beta chain was detected only a few times. The target antigen is unknown. This sample is drawn from a study of cytomegalovirus exposure and HLA in healthy donors. The study ran its PCR with 60 Vbeta and 13 Jbeta primers. Profiling relied on immunoSEQ multiplex PCR, and the TCRdb table lists in-frame clones only, not all of them. The sample comprises some 120,000 clones, around 75% of which are singletons, and 4% to 5.5% rests with the top ten. General study points: An Asian-associated ancestry cluster reportedly showed fewer N-insertions than the approximately 600-donor mean in a later analysis.

V gave up 3 bases and J gave up 5 bases, with 15 bases separating them. CDR1 is SGDLS and CDR2 is YYNGEE in the germline V gene. The CDR3 sequence is 15 residues long. Sequenced input: PBMCs. The TCR originated in a man aged 55 to 69 in good health and CMV-seropositive. V gene TRBV9 combines with J gene TRBJ2-1; possible D gene TRBD2, 6 bases. The CDR3 is CASSETSMGDNEQFF. CDR3 nucleotides: TGTGCCAGCAGCGAGACTAGTATGGGGGACAATGAGCAGTTCTTC.